The entry below describes one T cell receptor (beta chain). Its antigen is currently not known. No base-level quality is on record; no much larger clone is a single base apart. Receptors were amplified or captured by 5' RACE. Sequencer: Illumina HiSeq 2500. A second PCR of roughly 6 to 11 cycles was performed with a sample-barcoded 5' primer and a J-beta primer mix. A template-switch 5' adaptor carrying 12 random nucleotides introduced a unique molecular identifier onto each TCR beta cDNA molecule. Each sample yielded at least 2.5 million CDR3-containing paired-end reads. First-strand cDNA was synthesized from all RNA with the Mint cDNA synthesis kit, primed by a TRBC-specific oligonucleotide. After uracil-DNA glycosylase treatment, a first 18-cycle PCR used universal primers M1SS and BC2_uni_R on all cDNA. On the study's bioinformatics: For normalization, 1 million high-quality reads, each with a distinct molecular identifier, were randomly selected from each sample. Instead of being binned into consensus sequences, reads that shared molecular identifiers were thrown out. MiTCR, set to a Q25 quality threshold and the strictest error-elimination algorithm, was used for CDR3 identification, clonotype clustering and error correction. Lower-bound total TCR beta diversity was estimated with a nonparametric unseen species model using Euler transformation. TCRdb took the public reads, trimmed them with fastp at Q25, ran MiXCR for clone calling and kept in-frame beta chains. CDR3 protein sequences are deduplicated, and each keeps its most common genes and DNA. The V and J calls here are based on TCRdb, not the publication. The sample data list 2 million or so distinct CDR3 sequences, and less than 50% of these were observed just once. 2.1% of the sample is taken by the ten largest.

This specimen belongs to a study of blood T cells in healthy people across ages (dated by TCRdb to the mid-2010s). Regarding the research as a whole: In model experiments, template switching captured roughly one uniquely barcoded TCR beta cDNA molecule for every two T cells. Using the same blood draw, the study looked at two additional independent replicas of 1 million unique cDNA reads for two donors, one aged 18 to 30 and the other aged 80 or older. To avoid experimental bias, donors of different ages were spread randomly across the sequencing lanes. The donors were split into four age groups: young (average approximately 16 years), middle-aged (around 40), aged (62) and long-lived (over 75). Using deep sequencing normalized with unique cDNA molecular identifiers, the study measured how TCR beta repertoire diversity changes with age.

Overall results and qualifications from the work: Observed TCR beta diversity per million T cells fell roughly linearly with age, and a significant reduction was already apparent by age around 39. Because profiling used bulk unsorted PBMCs, naive and antigen-experienced compartments could not be compared conclusively. Because donor CMV infection status was unknown, age-related changes in expanded clonotypes were potentially confounded. Observed TCR beta diversity correlated strongly with the percentage of naive T cells measured by flow cytometry. Estimates of total diversity based on one million sequenced T cells were considered lower bounds and underestimates. Compared with the aged group, the long-lived group had more naive CD4+ T cells, fewer expanded clones and increased TCR diversity, suggesting age selection.

CDR1 and CDR2 (MNHNS, SASEGT) derive from the germline V gene. Counted from cysteine to phenylalanine, this CDR3 has 15 amino acids. The entry retains the CDR3 DNA only, 45 bases that are in frame from base 1. The junction shows trimming of 3 bases on V and 7 bases on J, and the gene matches do not reach 10 bases of it. Systemically healthy Caucasian individuals from Russia, around 39 in total and aged about 6 to 90 years, were included as donors. Approximately 11 milliliters of peripheral blood were drawn from each donor into EDTA-treated Vacutainer tubes. PBMCs were isolated by Ficoll-Paque density-gradient centrifugation, with at least 6 million obtained per sample. Trizol reagent was used to extract total RNA from PBMCs, with at least 5 micrograms per sample. For every donor, flow cytometry on a PBMC aliquot measured the percentage of naive CD45RAhigh/CD27high T cells.

The V gene is TRBV6-1 and the J gene is TRBJ1-2; TRBD1 lines up with 8 middle nucleotides. This receptor was obtained from a woman aged 40 to 50 in good health. The specimen was blood. The CDR3 here reads CASSDGAQGAVGYTF. The nucleotide sequence reads as follows: TGTGCCAGCAGTGACGGAGCCCAGGGGGCCGTTGGCTACACCTTC.